This T cell receptor (beta chain) was captured in a study of T cells expressing NK-cell markers. Turning to the study itself: Among eight sequenced donors, seven carried HCMV seropositivity while one was seronegative. Study findings and constraints: For about six donors, the dominant NKG2C+ clonotypes made up about 1.0-7.5% of their CD8+ T cells. These clonotypes, the leaders elsewhere, also led the CD3+CD56-NKG2C+ fraction in a handful of donors.

In the case of this clonotype: Its antigen remains unknown.

TCR beta libraries carry UMIs added by 5'RACE template switching. Each CDR3 protein gets one entry in TCRdb, which reprocessed the 5' RACE reads and gives no DNA. Its listing shows hundreds of thousands of distinct CDR3 sequences. The CDR3 is 17 amino acids. Germline V gene data show CDR1 as SGHDT and CDR2 as YYEEEE. This sequence originates from a woman aged 18-70 years in good health. Sequencing used blood T cells: a sorted CD56 or NKG2C T cell subset, CD4+ or CD8+ T cells, or bulk PBMC T cells (not recorded which). The V and J genes are TRBV5-6 and TRBJ1-5; TCRdb's assignment of TRBD1 cannot be checked, as there is no DNA. The CDR3 sequence: CASSLKAGEYSNQPQHF.